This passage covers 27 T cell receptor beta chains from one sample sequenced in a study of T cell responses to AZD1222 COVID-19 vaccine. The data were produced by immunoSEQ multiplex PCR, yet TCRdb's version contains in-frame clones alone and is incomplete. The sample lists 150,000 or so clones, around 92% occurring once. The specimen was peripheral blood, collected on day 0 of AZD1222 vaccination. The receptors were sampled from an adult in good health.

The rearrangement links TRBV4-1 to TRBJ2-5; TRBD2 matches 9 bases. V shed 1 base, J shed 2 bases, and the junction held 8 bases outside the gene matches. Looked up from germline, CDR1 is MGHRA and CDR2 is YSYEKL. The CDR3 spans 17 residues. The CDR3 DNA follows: TGCGCCAGCAGCCAAGGCGCCCTAGCGGGGAGACAAGAGACCCAGTACTTC. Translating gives CASSQGALAGRQETQYF.

The CDR3 sequence is CSVNGVSTDTQYF. The DNA of the CDR3 is TGCAGCGTTAACGGGGTGAGCACAGATACGCAGTATTTT. The chain carries TRBV29-1 and TRBJ2-3; tentative D call: TRBD2 (5 bases). Germline V gives CDR1 SQVTM, CDR2 ANQGSEA. The V end was cut by 5 bases, the J end by 0 bases, with 9 bases between. The CDR3 is 13 amino acids.

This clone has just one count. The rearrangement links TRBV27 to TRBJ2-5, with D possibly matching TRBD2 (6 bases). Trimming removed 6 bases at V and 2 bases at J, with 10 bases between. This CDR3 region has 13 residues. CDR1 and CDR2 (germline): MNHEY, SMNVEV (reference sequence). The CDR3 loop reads CASRPGVQETQYF. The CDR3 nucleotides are TGTGCCAGCAGGCCGGGGGTTCAAGAGACCCAGTACTTC.

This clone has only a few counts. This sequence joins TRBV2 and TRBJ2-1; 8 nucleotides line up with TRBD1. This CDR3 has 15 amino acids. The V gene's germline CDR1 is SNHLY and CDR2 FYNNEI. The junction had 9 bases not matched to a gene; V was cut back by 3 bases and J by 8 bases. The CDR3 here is CASSDPGQGAYEQFF. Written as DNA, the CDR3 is TGTGCCAGCAGTGATCCGGGGCAGGGGGCATATGAGCAGTTCTTC.

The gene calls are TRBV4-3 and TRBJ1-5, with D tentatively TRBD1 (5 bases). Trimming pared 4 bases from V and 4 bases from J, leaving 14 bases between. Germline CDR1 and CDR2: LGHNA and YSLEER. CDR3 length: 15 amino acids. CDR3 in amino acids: CASSRTMGVNQPQHF. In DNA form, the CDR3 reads TGCGCCAGCAGCCGGACCATGGGGGTTAATCAGCCCCAGCATTTT.

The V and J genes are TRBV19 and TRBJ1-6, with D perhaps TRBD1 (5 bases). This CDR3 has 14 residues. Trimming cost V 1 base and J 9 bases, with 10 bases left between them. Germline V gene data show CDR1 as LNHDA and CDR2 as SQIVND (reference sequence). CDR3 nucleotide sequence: TGTGCCAGTAGTATAGCCGAAGGGGTTTCACCCCTCCACTTT. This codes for CASSIAEGVSPLHF.

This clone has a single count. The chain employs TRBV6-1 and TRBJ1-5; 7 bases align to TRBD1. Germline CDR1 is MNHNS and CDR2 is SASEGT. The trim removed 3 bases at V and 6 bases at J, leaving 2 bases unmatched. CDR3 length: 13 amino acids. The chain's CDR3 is CASSETGFQPQHF. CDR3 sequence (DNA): TGTGCCAGCAGTGAGACAGGGTTTCAGCCCCAGCATTTT.

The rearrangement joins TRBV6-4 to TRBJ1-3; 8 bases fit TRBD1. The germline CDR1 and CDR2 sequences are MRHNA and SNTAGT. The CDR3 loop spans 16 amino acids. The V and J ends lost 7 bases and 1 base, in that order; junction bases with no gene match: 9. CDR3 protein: CASKITGGVSGNTIYF. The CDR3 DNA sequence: TGTGCCAGCAAAATTACAGGGGGGGTTTCTGGAAACACCATATATTTT.

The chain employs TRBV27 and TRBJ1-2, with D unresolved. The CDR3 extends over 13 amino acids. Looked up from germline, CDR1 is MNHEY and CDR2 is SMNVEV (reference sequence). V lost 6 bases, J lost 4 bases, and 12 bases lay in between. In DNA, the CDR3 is TGTGCCAGCAGCCGAGGGCGGAGCTATGGCTACACCTTC. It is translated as CASSRGRSYGYTF.

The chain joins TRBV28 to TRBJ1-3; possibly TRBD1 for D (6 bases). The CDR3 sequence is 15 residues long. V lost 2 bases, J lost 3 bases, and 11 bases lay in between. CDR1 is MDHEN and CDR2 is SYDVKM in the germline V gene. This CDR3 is CASSLGRGDGNTIYF. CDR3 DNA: TGTGCCAGCAGTTTAGGCAGGGGCGATGGAAACACCATATATTTT.

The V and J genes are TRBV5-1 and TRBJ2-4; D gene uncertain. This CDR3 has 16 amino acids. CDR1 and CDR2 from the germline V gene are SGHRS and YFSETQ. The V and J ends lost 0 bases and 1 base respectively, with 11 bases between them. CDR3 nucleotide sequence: TGCGCCAGCAGCTTGGGGGGTGGGTCCGCCAAAAACATTCAGTACTTC. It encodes CASSLGGGSAKNIQYF.

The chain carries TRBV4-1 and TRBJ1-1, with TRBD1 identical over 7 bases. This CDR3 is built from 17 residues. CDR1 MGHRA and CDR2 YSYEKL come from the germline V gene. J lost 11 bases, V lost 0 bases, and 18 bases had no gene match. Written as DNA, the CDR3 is TGCGCCAGCAGCCAAGACAACCACAGGGGCAGTAGCTGGGGTGCTTTCTTT. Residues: CASSQDNHRGSSWGAFF.

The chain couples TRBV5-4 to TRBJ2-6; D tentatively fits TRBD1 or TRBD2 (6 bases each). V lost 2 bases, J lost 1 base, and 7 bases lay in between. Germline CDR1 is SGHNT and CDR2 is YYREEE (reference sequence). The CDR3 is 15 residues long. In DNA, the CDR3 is TGTGCCAGCAGCTTAGGGGGGTCTGGGGCCAACGTCCTGACTTTC. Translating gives CASSLGGSGANVLTF. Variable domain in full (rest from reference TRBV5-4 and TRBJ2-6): ETGVTQSPTHLIKTRGQQVTLRCSSQSGHNTVSWYQQALGQGPQFIFQYYREEENGRGNFPPRFSGLQFPNYSSELNVNALELDDSALYLCASSLGGSGANVLTFGAGSRLTVL.

The CDR3 nucleotides read TGTGCCAGCAGCTTGGCCGGGACAGGAAACATGAACACTGAAGCTTTCTTT. This translates into CASSLAGTGNMNTEAFF. The chain recombines TRBV5-4 with TRBJ1-1, with 8 positions matching TRBD1. Per the germline V gene, CDR1 is SGHNT and CDR2 is YYREEE (reference sequence). The CDR3 covers 17 residues. V gave up 0 bases and J gave up 0 bases; unmatched junction bases: 7.

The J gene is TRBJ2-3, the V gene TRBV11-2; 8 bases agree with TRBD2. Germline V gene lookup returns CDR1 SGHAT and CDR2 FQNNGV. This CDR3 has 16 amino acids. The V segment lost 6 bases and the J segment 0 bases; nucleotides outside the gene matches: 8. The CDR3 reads CASRRELADSTDTQYF. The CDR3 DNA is TGTGCCAGCAGACGTGAACTAGCGGATAGCACAGATACGCAGTATTTT.

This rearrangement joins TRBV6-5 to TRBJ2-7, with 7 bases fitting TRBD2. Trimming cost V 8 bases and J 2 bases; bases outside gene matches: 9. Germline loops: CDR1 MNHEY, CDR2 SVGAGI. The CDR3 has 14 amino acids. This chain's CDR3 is CASPGGSTTYEQYF. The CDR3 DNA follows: TGTGCCAGCCCCGGGGGGTCGACCACCTACGAGCAGTACTTC.

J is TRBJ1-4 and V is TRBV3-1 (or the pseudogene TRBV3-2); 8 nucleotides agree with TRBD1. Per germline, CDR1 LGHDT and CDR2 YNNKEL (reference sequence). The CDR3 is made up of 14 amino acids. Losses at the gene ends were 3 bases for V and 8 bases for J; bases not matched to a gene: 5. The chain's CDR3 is CASSHRGPGEKLFF. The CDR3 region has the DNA TGTGCCAGCAGCCACAGGGGGCCGGGGGAAAAACTGTTTTTT.

As DNA, the CDR3 is TGTGCCAGCACGACAGGGGGAAGCCGCTACGAGCAGTACTTC. It encodes CASTTGGSRYEQYF. This chain joins TRBV3-1 (or the pseudogene TRBV3-2) and TRBJ2-7; 9 nucleotides match TRBD1. Losses at the gene ends were 7 bases for V and 3 bases for J; bases not matched to a gene: 7. Germline loops: CDR1 LGHDT, CDR2 YNNKEL (reference sequence). This CDR3 contains 14 residues.

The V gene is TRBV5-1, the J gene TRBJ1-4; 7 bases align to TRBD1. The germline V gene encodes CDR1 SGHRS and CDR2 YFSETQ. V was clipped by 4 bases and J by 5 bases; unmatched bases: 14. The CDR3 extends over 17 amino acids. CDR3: CASSDSRGTLKNEKLFF. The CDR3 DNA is TGCGCCAGCAGCGATTCCAGGGGGACGCTGAAAAATGAAAAACTGTTTTTT.

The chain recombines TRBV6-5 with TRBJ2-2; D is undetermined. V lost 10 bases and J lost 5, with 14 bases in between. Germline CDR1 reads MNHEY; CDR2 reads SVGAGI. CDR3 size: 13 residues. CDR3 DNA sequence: TGTGCCACCGGTGCGCCGAGAACCGGGGAGCTGTTTTTT. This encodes CATGAPRTGELFF.

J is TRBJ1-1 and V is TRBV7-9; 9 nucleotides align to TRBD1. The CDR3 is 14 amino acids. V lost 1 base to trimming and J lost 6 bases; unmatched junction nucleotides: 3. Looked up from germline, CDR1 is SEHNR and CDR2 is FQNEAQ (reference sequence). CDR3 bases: TGTGCCAGCAGCTTAGGGACAGGGGCTCCTGAAGCTTTCTTT. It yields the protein CASSLGTGAPEAFF.

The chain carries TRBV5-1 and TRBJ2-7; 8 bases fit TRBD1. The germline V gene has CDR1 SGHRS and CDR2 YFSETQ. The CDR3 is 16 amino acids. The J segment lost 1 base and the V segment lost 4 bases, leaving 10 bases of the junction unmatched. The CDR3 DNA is TGCGCCAGCAGCGTCGCCGGGACAGGTTTGTCCTACGAGCAGTACTTC. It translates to CASSVAGTGLSYEQYF.

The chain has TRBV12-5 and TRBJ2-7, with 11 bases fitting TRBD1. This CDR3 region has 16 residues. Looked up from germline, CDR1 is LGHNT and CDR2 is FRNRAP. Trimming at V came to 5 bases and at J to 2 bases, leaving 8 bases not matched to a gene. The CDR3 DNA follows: TGTGCTAGTGGTGCGACCCGGACAGGGGGCCCCTACGAGCAGTACTTC. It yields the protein CASGATRTGGPYEQYF.

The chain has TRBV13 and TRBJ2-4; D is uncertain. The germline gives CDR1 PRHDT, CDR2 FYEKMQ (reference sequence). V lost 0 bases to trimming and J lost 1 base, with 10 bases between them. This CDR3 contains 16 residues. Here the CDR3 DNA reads TGTGCCAGCAGCTTAGGCCGGCGCTTCGCCAAAAACATTCAGTACTTC. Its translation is CASSLGRRFAKNIQYF. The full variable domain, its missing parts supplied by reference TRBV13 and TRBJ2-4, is AAGVIQSPRHLIKEKRETATLKCYPIPRHDTVYWYQQGPGQDPQFLISFYEKMQSDKGSIPDRFSAQQFSDYHSELNMSSLELGDSALYFCASSLGRRFAKNIQYFGAGTRLSVL.

The DNA of the CDR3 is TGTGCCAGCAGCTTTTCTCGGGGGGGAGAGACCCAGTACTTC. Protein: CASSFSRGGETQYF. The genes are TRBV11-3 and TRBJ2-5; 8 bases fit TRBD2. J gave up 4 bases and V 3 bases, and 4 bases lay outside the gene matches. CDR1 is SGHNT, CDR2 YENEEA, per germline. The CDR3 runs 14 residues.

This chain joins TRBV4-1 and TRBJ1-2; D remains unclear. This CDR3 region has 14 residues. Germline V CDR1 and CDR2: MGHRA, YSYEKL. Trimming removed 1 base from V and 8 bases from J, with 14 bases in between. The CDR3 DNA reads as TGCGCCAGCAGCCAAGCCATCCGGCAGGAAGGCTACACCTTC. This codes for CASSQAIRQEGYTF.

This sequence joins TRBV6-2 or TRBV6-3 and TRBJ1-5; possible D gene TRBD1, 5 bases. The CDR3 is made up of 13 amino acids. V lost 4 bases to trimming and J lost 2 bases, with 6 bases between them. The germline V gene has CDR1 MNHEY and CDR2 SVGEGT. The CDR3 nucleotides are TGTGCCAGCAGTTGGGGGGGCAATCAGCCCCAGCATTTT. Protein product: CASSWGGNQPQHF.